What follows are 10 T cell receptor beta chains derived from one specimen sequenced in a study of blood T cell dynamics during melanoma immunotherapy. Profiling relied on immunoSEQ multiplex PCR, and the TCRdb table lists in-frame clones only, not all of them. The sample holds approximately 25,000 clones, roughly 89% seen once. Time point denoted: pre-treatment baseline. This specimen consisted of blood, obtained from a patient treated with checkpoint blockade. These receptors all come from a human donor with melanoma.

The CDR3 spells CASRDRETREKLFF. The CDR3 coding sequence is TGTGCCAGCAGGGACAGGGAGACGCGCGAAAAACTGTTTTTT. The chain carries TRBV2 and TRBJ1-4; 8 nucleotides match TRBD1. V shed 6 bases, J shed 8 bases, and the junction held 8 bases outside the gene matches. CDR1 and CDR2 (germline): SNHLY, FYNNEI. CDR3 length: 14 residues.

V usage is TRBV14 and J usage is TRBJ2-5; maybe TRBD2 (5 bases). The CDR3 spans 12 residues. The germline V and J ends were trimmed by 1 base and 7 bases, with 7 bases remaining between them. Germline V lookup: CDR1 SGHDN, CDR2 FVKESK. The CDR3, as DNA: TGTGCCAGCAGCCAAGGGGCGGGGACCCAGTACTTC. Its translation is CASSQGAGTQYF.

V is TRBV11-1 and J is TRBJ2-5; D gene ambiguous. Between the trimmed V and J ends, which lost 1 base and 0 bases, there was a span of 12 bases. Germline V gives CDR1 SGHAT, CDR2 FQDESV (reference sequence). This CDR3 has 16 residues. The CDR3 DNA reads as TGTGCCAGCAGCTTAGTTAGCCGATTTCACCAAGAGACCCAGTACTTC. It is translated as CASSLVSRFHQETQYF.

This chain links TRBV7-8 with TRBJ1-3; 7 bases are shared with TRBD1. This CDR3 has 14 residues. The germline V gene has CDR1 SGHVS and CDR2 FQNEAQ. V was pared by 6 bases and J by 0 bases, with 2 bases of the junction left unmatched. The CDR3 DNA follows: TGTGCCAGCAGGGCAGGGGGCTCTGGAAACACCATATATTTT. It encodes CASRAGGSGNTIYF.

This rearrangement joins TRBV9 to TRBJ2-7, with 11 nucleotides matching TRBD1. CDR1 SGDLS and CDR2 YYNGEE come from the germline V gene. The CDR3 covers 15 residues. After removal of 4 bases from V and 4 bases from J, the junction contained 7 bases not matched to a gene. This CDR3 is CASSKGQGAGYEQYF. The CDR3 bases are TGTGCCAGCAGCAAAGGACAGGGGGCAGGGTACGAGCAGTACTTC.

The chain combines TRBV10-3 with TRBJ1-4, with TRBD1 identical over 9 bases. The germline V gene has CDR1 ENHRY and CDR2 SYGVKD. CDR3 length: 14 amino acids. The V gene end was trimmed by 4 bases and the J gene end by 4 bases; junction bases not matched to a gene: 1. The DNA for the CDR3 is TGTGCCATCAGTGGACAGGGGGATAATGAAAAACTGTTTTTT. As protein: CAISGQGDNEKLFF.

The chain uses TRBV11-2 and TRBJ2-5; D may match TRBD1 or TRBD2 (5 bases each). The CDR3 extends over 13 amino acids. With 10 bases removed from V and 2 bases from J, the gap between germline ends came to 14 bases. Germline CDR1 reads SGHAT; CDR2 reads FQNNGV. The CDR3 protein is CANSPGPQETQYF. The CDR3 DNA sequence: TGTGCCAACTCACCGGGACCTCAAGAGACCCAGTACTTC.

The rearrangement links TRBV6-1 to TRBJ1-2; D remains unclear. Germline V gene lookup returns CDR1 MNHNS and CDR2 SASEGT. V lost 5 bases and J lost 4, with 5 bases in between. CDR3 length: 11 residues. CDR3 sequence: CASSHSYGYTF. In DNA, the CDR3 is TGTGCCAGCAGTCACAGCTATGGCTACACCTTC.

CDR3 DNA sequence: TGTGCCACCAGCAGAGCCAGGGTCCCCACAGATACGCAGTATTTT. Translating gives CATSRARVPTDTQYF. V and J are TRBV15 and TRBJ2-3; a weak D match, TRBD1 (5 bases). The germline CDR1 and CDR2 sequences are LNHNV and YYDKDF (reference sequence). The ends were cut back, 1 base at V and 2 bases at J, with 10 bases in the middle. The CDR3 totals 15 residues.

The genes are TRBV9 and TRBJ2-7; 8 bases align to TRBD2. Trimming took 3 bases from V and 5 from J; bases not matched to a gene: 16. This CDR3 contains 17 residues. Germline V gene data show CDR1 as SGDLS and CDR2 as YYNGEE. The CDR3 DNA is TGTGCCAGCAGCGCCGACCCCGGACTAGCCTCATCACACGAGCAGTACTTC. This translates into CASSADPGLASSHEQYF.